This entry lists 24 T cell receptor beta chains sequenced from one sample in a study of T cell responses to AZD1222 COVID-19 vaccine. The method was immunoSEQ multiplex PCR; TCRdb's version includes in-frame clones alone and lacks a portion of them. The repertoire holds roughly 150,000 clones, with roughly 88% as singletons. The sample consisted of peripheral blood, taken 28 days after the second AZD1222 dose. The receptors were sampled from an adult who received the AZD1222 COVID-19 vaccine.

This chain links TRBV7-6 with TRBJ2-3; D may be TRBD2 (5 bases). CDR3 length equals 16 residues. V lost 2 bases and J 2 bases, leaving 14 bases between the germline ends. From germline, CDR1 is SGHVS and CDR2 FNYEAQ. The CDR3 DNA reads as TGTGCCAGCAGCTTAAGTCGGCAGCGGCCCACAGATACGCAGTATTTT. It is translated as CASSLSRQRPTDTQYF. Together with reference TRBV7-6 and TRBJ2-3, the CDR3 gives the full variable domain: GAGVSQSPRYKVTKRGQDVALRCDPISGHVSLYWYRQALGQGPEFLTYFNYEAQQDKSGLPNDRFSAERPEGSISTLTIQRTEQRDSAMYRCASSLSRQRPTDTQYFGPGTRLTVL.

The chain is built from TRBV11-2 and TRBJ2-1; D gene ambiguous. This CDR3 comprises 13 residues. The germline V gene encodes CDR1 SGHAT and CDR2 FQNNGV. Trimming cost V 1 base and J 1 base, with 2 bases left between them. CDR3 DNA: TGTGCCAGCAGCTTAGGTTCCTACAATGAGCAGTTCTTC. This translates into CASSLGSYNEQFF.

This clone has just one count. The rearrangement links TRBV19 to TRBJ1-4; no firm D call. The CDR3 runs 14 residues. V gave up 3 bases and J gave up 0 bases, with 5 bases separating them. Germline-derived CDR1 and CDR2 are LNHDA and SQIVND (reference sequence). The CDR3 DNA reads TGTGCCAGTAGTATCTGGGCAACTAATGAAAAACTGTTTTTT. Translation: CASSIWATNEKLFF.

This clone occurred a few times. The chain uses TRBV18 and TRBJ1-2, with unresolved D. Per germline, CDR1 KGHSH and CDR2 LQKENI. Trimming stripped 0 bases from V and 6 bases from J, with 14 bases between. The CDR3 has 15 amino acids. CDR3 region: CASSPPGRPGHGYTF. The CDR3 DNA reads TGTGCCAGCTCACCACCGGGGAGACCTGGGCATGGCTACACCTTC.

The V and J genes are TRBV6-5 and TRBJ2-3; TRBD1 aligns across 7 bases. CDR3 length equals 14 residues. V was clipped by 0 bases and J by 4 bases; unmatched bases: 1. Germline V gene lookup returns CDR1 MNHEY and CDR2 SVGAGI. In DNA form, the CDR3 reads TGTGCCAGCAGTTACTCAGGGGGCGCAGATACGCAGTATTTT. Amino acid sequence: CASSYSGGADTQYF.

The chain carries TRBV11-2 and TRBJ2-1; weak D call: TRBD1 (5 bases). The germline V gene has CDR1 SGHAT and CDR2 FQNNGV. The CDR3 runs to 13 residues. V was pared by 0 bases and J by 9 bases, with 9 bases between. The CDR3 DNA is TGTGCCAGCAGCTTAGATAGGGGTGGTGAGCAGTTCTTC. This gives the protein CASSLDRGGEQFF.

The genes are TRBV7-2 and TRBJ2-5; no clear D. The CDR3 consists of 14 residues. The germline gives CDR1 SGHTA, CDR2 FQGNSA. With 5 bases removed from V and 2 bases from J, the gap between germline ends came to 12 bases. The CDR3 reads CASSPDMTQETQYF. Written as DNA, the CDR3 is TGTGCCAGCAGCCCCGACATGACTCAAGAGACCCAGTACTTC.

J is TRBJ2-7 and V is TRBV4-2; 9 bases match TRBD2. J gave up 0 bases and V 1 base, and 1 base lay outside the gene matches. Germline lookup yields CDR1 LGHNA and CDR2 YNFKEQ. CDR3 length: 15 residues. The CDR3 is CASSQGLAASYEQYF. The CDR3 nucleotides read TGTGCCAGCAGCCAAGGACTAGCGGCCTCCTACGAGCAGTACTTC.

This clone was counted once. The chain combines TRBV19 with TRBJ2-7; perhaps TRBD1 as D (6 bases). The CDR3 runs to 13 residues. V was shortened by 5 bases and J by 0 bases, with 8 bases between the two germline ends. The V gene's germline CDR1 is LNHDA and CDR2 SQIVND (reference sequence). This CDR3 is CASSQGPSYEQYF. The CDR3 region has the DNA TGTGCCAGTAGTCAGGGGCCCTCCTACGAGCAGTACTTC.

This chain uses TRBV18 with TRBJ2-7, with 10 bases fitting TRBD1. Germline CDR1 reads KGHSH; CDR2 reads LQKENI. This CDR3 contains 16 residues. The V segment lost 2 bases and the J segment 5 bases; nucleotides outside the gene matches: 9. The CDR3 DNA reads as TGTGCCAGCTCACCATTCAGCGGGACAGGGGACGACGAGCAGTACTTC. The encoded protein is CASSPFSGTGDDEQYF.

The chain has TRBV2 and TRBJ1-2; D unresolved. Trimming removed 5 bases from V and 4 bases from J, with 8 bases in between. From germline, CDR1 is SNHLY and CDR2 FYNNEI. CDR3 length: 12 amino acids. The CDR3 loop is CASSTQFYGYTF. The CDR3 coding sequence is TGTGCCAGCAGTACACAGTTCTATGGCTACACCTTC.

This clone was seen a few times. The J gene is TRBJ1-1, the V gene TRBV6-1; no clear D. The CDR3 is 12 amino acids. The germline gives CDR1 MNHNS, CDR2 SASEGT. The V end lost 2 bases, the J end lost 0 bases, and 1 base lay between the germline ends. The CDR3 coding sequence is TGTGCCAGCAGTGAACTGAACACTGAAGCTTTCTTT. The encoded protein is CASSELNTEAFF.

The V and J genes are TRBV24-1 and TRBJ2-3; 8 bases are shared with TRBD1. With V trimmed by 7 bases and J by 8 bases, 10 bases remained unmatched. CDR1 KGHDR and CDR2 SFDVKD come from the germline V gene. This CDR3 region has 14 residues. The DNA for the CDR3 is TGTGCCACCAGCGGTACAGGGGGGCTGGGTACGCAGTATTTT. Residues: CATSGTGGLGTQYF.

The rearrangement links TRBV4-1 to TRBJ1-5; weak D call: TRBD1 (5 bases). Trimming cost V 3 bases and J 6 bases, with 15 bases left between them. The CDR3 length is 15 residues. Germline CDR1 reads MGHRA; CDR2 reads YSYEKL. In DNA, the CDR3 is TGCGCCAGCAGCCAGTTCCGCGGGGGTTCTCAGCCCCAGCATTTT. Translation gives CASSQFRGGSQPQHF.

This chain links TRBV6-5 with TRBJ2-2; D unclear. There are 12 residues in the CDR3. Germline CDR1 and CDR2: MNHEY and SVGAGI. Trimming took 7 bases from V and 3 from J, leaving 6 bases between them. The CDR3 nucleotides are TGTGCCAGCAACAAGTACACCGGGGAGCTGTTTTTT. As protein: CASNKYTGELFF.

The chain joins TRBV18 to TRBJ2-2; 7 bases line up with TRBD1. Germline V gene sequence: CDR1 KGHSH, CDR2 LQKENI. The trim removed 4 bases at V and 5 bases at J, leaving 7 bases unmatched. The CDR3 contains 15 residues. CDR3 sequence reads: CASSRTGAPTGELFF. The CDR3 DNA is TGTGCCAGCTCACGTACAGGGGCGCCGACCGGGGAGCTGTTTTTT.

The chain carries TRBV6-5 and TRBJ1-5; 7 nucleotides match TRBD1. The CDR3 consists of 13 residues. Losses at the gene ends were 4 bases for V and 7 bases for J; bases not matched to a gene: 4. Germline CDR1 and CDR2: MNHEY and SVGAGI. CDR3 DNA: TGTGCCAGCAGTTCTGAGGGGGCCCAGCCCCAGCATTTT. It specifies CASSSEGAQPQHF.

The chain links TRBV7-2 to TRBJ1-2; D is unresolved. The length of the CDR3 is 14 residues. Germline CDR1 and CDR2: SGHTA and FQGNSA. Trimming cost V 4 bases and J 1 base, with 10 bases left between them. The CDR3 DNA reads TGTGCCAGCAGCTCGTCAACAGATAACTATGGCTACACCTTC. It specifies CASSSSTDNYGYTF.

The CDR3 is CASSSQGALGTGELFF. The CDR3 bases are TGCGCCAGCAGCTCACAGGGGGCGCTCGGCACCGGGGAGCTGTTTTTT. The rearrangement joins TRBV5-1 to TRBJ2-2; 9 positions agree with TRBD1. V shed 3 bases and J 4 bases; nucleotides not matched to a gene: 7. CDR1 and CDR2 (germline): SGHRS, YFSETQ. CDR3 size: 16 residues.

In DNA, the CDR3 is TGTGCCAGTAGTAGACCCGGGACGACTAATGAAAAACTGTTTTTT. This encodes CASSRPGTTNEKLFF. The chain recombines TRBV19 with TRBJ1-4, with D possibly matching TRBD1 (5 bases). Deletions cut 4 bases from V and 2 bases from J, with 11 bases between. Germline V gene data show CDR1 as LNHDA and CDR2 as SQIVND (reference sequence). The CDR3 length is 15 residues.

V is TRBV18 and J is TRBJ1-4; no reliable D call. V was cut by 1 base and J by 5 bases, with 8 bases left in between. CDR3 length: 14 amino acids. Germline V gives CDR1 KGHSH, CDR2 LQKENI. The CDR3 reads CASSPRGPNEKLFF. The CDR3 DNA sequence: TGTGCCAGCTCACCACGTGGACCCAATGAAAAACTGTTTTTT.

This chain joins TRBV19 and TRBJ1-1, with TRBD1 matching 7 bases. The CDR3 extends over 15 amino acids. CDR1 is LNHDA and CDR2 is SQIVND in the germline V gene (reference sequence). The V gene end was trimmed by 4 bases and the J gene end by 1 base; junction bases not matched to a gene: 6. The CDR3 DNA follows: TGTGCCAGTAGTAGCAGGGGGATGCAGAACACTGAAGCTTTCTTT. Its translation: CASSSRGMQNTEAFF.

V is TRBV10-3 and J is TRBJ2-3; 7 positions match TRBD1. In germline, CDR1 is ENHRY, CDR2 SYGVKD. The junction had 3 bases not matched to a gene; V was cut back by 6 bases and J by 0 bases. The CDR3 spans 14 residues. CDR3: CAIRGTVSTDTQYF. The CDR3 region has the DNA TGTGCCATCAGAGGGACAGTTAGCACAGATACGCAGTATTTT.

The rearrangement uses TRBV5-4 and TRBJ2-4; weak D call: TRBD1 (6 bases). The length of the CDR3 is 14 residues. The V gene's germline CDR1 is SGHNT and CDR2 YYREEE (reference sequence). V shed 5 bases and J shed 4 bases, with 13 bases lying between them. CDR3 in amino acids: CASSRDTSKNIQYF. The CDR3 coding sequence is TGTGCCAGCAGTCGGGACACCTCAAAAAACATTCAGTACTTC.